This T cell receptor (beta chain) was obtained from a study of radiation and T cells in renal cell carcinoma. Study findings and constraints: No pretreatment tumor biopsies were available for baseline clonotypes. Top tumor clonotypes rose in blood 2 weeks post-radiation, then contracted.

With regard to this clone: Its antigen is not identified.

Using immunoSEQ multiplex PCR, the repertoire was profiled, and TCRdb retains in-frame clones only, with some absent. Among approximately 83,000 clones listed, around 81% were seen once. CDR1 is GTSNPN and CDR2 is SVGIG in the germline V gene (reference sequence). V gave up 5 bases and J gave up 5 bases; unmatched junction bases: 15. The CDR3 length is 16 residues. Time point indicated: blood 4 weeks post-SBRT, at nephrectomy. Documented treatment: 15 Gy SBRT to primary tumor, nephrectomy 4 weeks later. Nephrectomy followed 15 Gy stereotactic body radiation by 4 weeks. Serial blood draws occurred at baseline and 2 and 4 weeks post-SBRT.

This TCR was sampled from a man between 50 and 59 years old with renal cell carcinoma. The rearrangement uses TRBV30 and TRBJ2-5, with 9 bases fitting TRBD2. This specimen consisted of blood, obtained from a patient whose treatment included radiotherapy and nephrectomy. The CDR3 region is CAWEGGLASLEETQYF. CDR3 sequence (DNA): TGTGCCTGGGAGGGGGGACTAGCTTCGTTGGAGGAGACCCAGTACTTC.